This T cell receptor beta chain was documented in a study of identical twins. This CDR3 has 15 residues. Trimming left V 0 bases short and J 3 bases short, with 11 bases between. In germline, CDR1 is MGHRA, CDR2 YSYEKL. Whole-study findings and limits: Its conclusions, products of cross-sectional statistical analysis, did not come from following the same donors. Within monozygotic twins, out-of-frame TCR alpha sharing was underestimated by the models. Memory repertoires lacked the insertion deficit that abundant cord blood beta clonotypes showed.

TCRdb processed the 5' RACE reads anew with MiXCR; each CDR3 protein has one entry. There are 220,000 or so distinct CDR3 sequences in the sample; 5.5% to 8% occur only once, and roughly 3.4% lies in the top ten. This clonotype has at least ten counts. Its antigen is unknown. This sample also appeared in a second study, on yellow fever vaccine responses in identical twins. As reported in that work: Reports say the vaccine T cell response in twins looked partly convergent and partly personalized.

This chain links TRBV4-1 with TRBJ1-1; weak D call: TRBD1 (6 bases). The specimen was memory (CD45RO+) T cells sorted from blood. The clonotype comes from a woman under 30 in good health. CDR3 sequence (DNA): TGCGCCAGCAGCCAAGAACTTGGACAGTACACTGAAGCTTTCTTT. Translation gives CASSQELGQYTEAFF.